The present TCR beta chain was sequenced within a study of T-cell memory formation after mild COVID-19. Background on the study: TCR clusters mostly belonged to single donors.

cDNA libraries for TCR alpha and TCR beta, carrying sample barcodes and UMIs, came from 5'RACE with constant-segment primers. TCRdb ran MiXCR on the 5' RACE reads and lists one entry per CDR3 protein. The sample includes fewer than 250,000 distinct CDR3 sequences, roughly 18% of them seen just once. In this sample, this clonotype turned up a few times. Relative to the germline gene, one junction end is altered; a read error may explain this. The CDR3 extends over 11 amino acids. The germline gives CDR1 SEHNR, CDR2 FQNEAQ (reference sequence). The origin of this receptor is an adult woman who had mild COVID-19 (a few samples of this study predate the infection). Cell type and time point are not known. The chain employs TRBV7-9 and TRBJ2-5; D perhaps matches TRBD1 (5 bases). Sample: PBMCs or a T cell subset sorted from them (not recorded which). CDR3 region: CASSEARTPHF. CDR3 coding DNA: TGTGCCAGCAGCGAGGCCAGGACACCACACTTC. The whole variable domain, remainder taken from reference TRBV7-9 and TRBJ2-5, is DTGVSQNPRHKITKRGQNVTFRCDPISEHNRLYWYRQTLGQGPEFLTYFQNEAQLEKSRLLSDRFSAERPKGSFSTLEIQRTEQGDSAMYLCASSEARTPHFGPGTRLLVL.